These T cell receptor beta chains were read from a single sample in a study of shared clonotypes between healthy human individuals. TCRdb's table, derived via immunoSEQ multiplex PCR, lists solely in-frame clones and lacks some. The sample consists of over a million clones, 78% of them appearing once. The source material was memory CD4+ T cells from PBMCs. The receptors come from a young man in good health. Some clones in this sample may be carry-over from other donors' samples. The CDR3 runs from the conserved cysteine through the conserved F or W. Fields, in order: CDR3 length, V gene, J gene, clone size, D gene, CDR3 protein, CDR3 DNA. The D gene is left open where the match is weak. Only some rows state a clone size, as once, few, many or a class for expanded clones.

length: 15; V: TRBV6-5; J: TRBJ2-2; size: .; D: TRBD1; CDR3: CASRLQGAATGELFF; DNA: TGTGCCAGCAGGCTCCAGGGGGCGGCCACCGGGGAGCTGTTTTTT
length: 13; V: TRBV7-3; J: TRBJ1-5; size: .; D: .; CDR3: CASAKESGQPQHF; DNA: TGTGCCAGTGCTAAAGAATCGGGTCAGCCCCAGCATTTT
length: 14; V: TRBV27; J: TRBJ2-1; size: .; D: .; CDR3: CASRYTNLYNEQFF; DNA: TGTGCCAGCCGATATACAAACCTCTACAATGAGCAGTTCTTC
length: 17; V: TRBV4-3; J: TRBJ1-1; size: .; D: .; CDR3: CASSQRGGGGPNTEAFF; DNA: TGCGCCAGCAGCCAACGAGGCGGAGGGGGGCCCAACACTGAAGCTTTCTTT
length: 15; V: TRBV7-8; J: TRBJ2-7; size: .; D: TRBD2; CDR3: CASSPRGLAAYEQYF; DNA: TGTGCCAGCAGCCCACGGGGACTAGCAGCCTACGAGCAGTACTTC
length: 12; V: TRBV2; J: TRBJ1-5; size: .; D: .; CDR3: CASNPGSQPQHF; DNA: TGTGCCAGCAACCCGGGTAGCCAGCCCCAGCATTTT
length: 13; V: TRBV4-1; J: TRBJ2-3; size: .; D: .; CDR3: CASSHLKSDTQYF; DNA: TGCGCCAGCAGCCATTTAAAATCAGATACGCAGTATTTT
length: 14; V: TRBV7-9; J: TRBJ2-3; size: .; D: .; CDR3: CASSLSSSSDTQYF; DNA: TGTGCCAGCAGCTTAAGTTCGTCTTCAGATACGCAGTATTTT
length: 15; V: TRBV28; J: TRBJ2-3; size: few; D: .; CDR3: CASSSPRYGTDTQYF; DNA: TGTGCCAGCAGTTCCCCTCGCTATGGCACAGATACGCAGTATTTT
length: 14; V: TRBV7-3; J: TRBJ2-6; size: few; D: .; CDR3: CASTAPGGANVLTF; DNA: TGTGCCAGCACTGCCCCCGGCGGGGCCAACGTCCTGACTTTC